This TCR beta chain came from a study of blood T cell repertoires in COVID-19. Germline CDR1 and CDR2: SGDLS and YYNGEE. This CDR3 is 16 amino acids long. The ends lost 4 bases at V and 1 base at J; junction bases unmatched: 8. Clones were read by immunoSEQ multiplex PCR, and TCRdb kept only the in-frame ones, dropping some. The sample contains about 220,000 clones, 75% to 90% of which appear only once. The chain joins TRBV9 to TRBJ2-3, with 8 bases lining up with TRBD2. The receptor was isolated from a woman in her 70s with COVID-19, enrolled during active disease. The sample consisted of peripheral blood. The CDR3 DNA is TGTGCCAGCAGCTTTCTAGCGGGTCAAGGCACAGATACGCAGTATTTT. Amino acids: CASSFLAGQGTDTQYF.